This TCR beta chain was captured in a study of blood T cells in healthy people across ages. With a J-beta primer mix and a sample-barcoded 5' primer, a second PCR ran about 6 to 11 cycles. A single record per CDR3 protein comes from TCRdb applying MiXCR to the 5' RACE reads. In the table there are about 730,000 distinct CDR3 sequences, 40% to 45% of which are singletons. Trimming left V 3 bases short and J 4 bases short, with 16 bases between. In germline, CDR1 is DFQATT, CDR2 SNEGSKA (reference sequence). CDR3 length: 15 residues. This clonotype was seen just once. Its matching antigen is unknown. Findings of the study overall: Estimates of diversity drawn from one million T cells were considered underestimates. Long-lived donors carried more naive CD4+ cells and greater diversity than aged donors.

This sequence originates from a woman in her fifties or sixties in good health. Sequencing was done on a sample of blood. The chain has TRBV20-1 and TRBJ2-4; no clear D gene. The CDR3 DNA is TGCAGTGCTAGCTTGGCAGGCCCAAGAAAAAACATTCAGTACTTC. The encoded protein is CSASLAGPRKNIQYF.